The 18 T cell receptor beta chains reported below all come from one sample, sequenced in a study of blood T cell repertoires in COVID-19 (TCRdb year 2020). The library was built by means of the immunoSEQ multiplex PCR assay. TCRdb holds this immuneACCESS table with in-frame rearrangements only. Some clones are missing; in checked studies, unresolved V genes explain under half, and the rest has no known cause. The sample data list 200,000 to 300,000 clones, and over 80% of these were observed just once. Jointly, the top ten make up approximately 3.4% of the sample. The sequenced sample consisted of PBMCs or T cells enriched from blood (not recorded which). The receptor source for this set is a woman between 40 and 50 years old who had been exposed to COVID-19.

The V gene is TRBV19, the J gene TRBJ1-6; D not certain. Germline CDR1 and CDR2: LNHDA and SQIVND (reference sequence). The CDR3 is 15 residues long. Between the trimmed V and J ends, which lost 3 bases and 6 bases, there was a span of 12 bases. The CDR3 reads CASSMYGSSNSPLHF. In nucleotides, the CDR3 is TGTGCCAGTAGTATGTATGGGAGTAGTAATTCACCCCTCCACTTT.

The chain couples TRBV28 to TRBJ2-3, with TRBD1 identical over 10 bases. Trimming cost V 3 bases and J 3 bases; bases outside gene matches: 3. There are 15 residues in the CDR3. Germline lookup yields CDR1 MDHEN and CDR2 SYDVKM. The CDR3 spells CASSLRTGGTDTQYF. CDR3 in DNA: TGTGCCAGCAGTTTGAGGACAGGGGGAACAGATACGCAGTATTTT. The full variable domain, with the rest looked up from reference TRBV28 and TRBJ2-3, is DVKVTQSSRYLVKRTGEKVFLECVQDMDHENMFWYRQDPGLGLRLIYFSYDVKMKEKGDIPEGYSVSREKKERFSLILESASTNQTSMYLCASSLRTGGTDTQYFGPGTRLTVL.

In DNA form, the CDR3 reads TGTGCCAGCGGCAGGTACGAGCAGTACTTC. Protein: CASGRYEQYF. The rearrangement joins TRBV6-5 to TRBJ2-7; D ambiguous. CDR1 and CDR2 from the germline V gene are MNHEY and SVGAGI. The CDR3 length is 10 residues. Trimming took 8 bases from V and 4 from J, leaving 6 bases between them.

CDR3 sequence: CASSLWTVMQDGELFF. The DNA of the CDR3 is TGTGCCAGTAGCTTATGGACAGTAATGCAAGACGGGGAGCTGTTTTTT. The chain carries TRBV19 and TRBJ2-2, with D maybe TRBD1 (6 bases). CDR1 is LNHDA, CDR2 SQIVND, per germline (reference sequence). V was clipped by 6 bases and J by 7 bases, with 21 bases between them. The CDR3 runs 16 residues.

The chain combines TRBV7-9 with TRBJ1-4; 7 bases are shared with TRBD1. The J segment lost 8 bases and the V segment lost 3 bases, leaving 18 bases of the junction unmatched. This CDR3 has 18 amino acids. Germline V gene lookup returns CDR1 SEHNR and CDR2 FQNEAQ (reference sequence). CDR3 DNA sequence: TGTGCCAGCAGCTTCTTTCTGGGACAGTACTGGGTTAGGGAAAAACTGTTTTTT. Amino acid sequence: CASSFFLGQYWVREKLFF.

The chain employs TRBV27 and TRBJ2-1; 11 nucleotides line up with TRBD2. There are 19 residues in the CDR3. CDR1 is MNHEY and CDR2 is SMNVEV in the germline V gene (reference sequence). V gave up 6 bases and J gave up 0 bases; unmatched junction bases: 13. The CDR3 DNA follows: TGTGCCAGCAGGTTGGGGACTAGCGGACTTCTCAGCTCCTACAATGAGCAGTTCTTC. This sequence encodes CASRLGTSGLLSSYNEQFF.

For the CDR3, the DNA is TGTGCCAGCAGCTTGGACTCATACAATGAGCAGTTCTTC. It codes for CASSLDSYNEQFF. J is TRBJ2-1 and V is TRBV7-9, with D perhaps TRBD2 (5 bases). The CDR3 is 13 residues long. V lost 3 bases and J 4 bases, leaving 7 bases between the germline ends. Germline V lookup: CDR1 SEHNR, CDR2 FQNEAQ (reference sequence).

The chain employs TRBV7-2 and TRBJ2-3; weak D call: TRBD2 (7 bases). This CDR3 contains 14 residues. V was trimmed by 7 bases and J by 4 bases, leaving 15 bases between them. CDR1 SGHTA and CDR2 FQGNSA come from the germline V gene. The CDR3: CASKGGGSSDTQYF. In DNA, the CDR3 is TGTGCCAGCAAGGGGGGGGGCTCGTCAGATACGCAGTATTTT.

The genes are TRBV6-5 and TRBJ1-1; D may be TRBD1 (5 bases). V lost 8 bases to trimming and J lost 0 bases, with 10 bases between them. CDR3 length: 13 residues. Germline values: CDR1 MNHEY, CDR2 SVGAGI. The CDR3 DNA follows: TGTGCCAGCGGGAGGGGCCTGAACACTGAAGCTTTCTTT. It is translated as CASGRGLNTEAFF.

This clone turned up a few times. The chain links TRBV11-2 to TRBJ1-2; 10 nucleotides line up with TRBD1. The CDR3 runs to 13 residues. Trimming cost V 6 bases and J 7 bases; bases outside gene matches: 5. Germline lookup yields CDR1 SGHAT and CDR2 FQNNGV. The CDR3 DNA sequence: TGTGCCAGCAGAGCCGGGACAGGGGTTGGCTACACCTTC. Translated, it gives CASRAGTGVGYTF. Complete variable domain (other parts from reference TRBV11-2 and TRBJ1-2): EAGVAQSPRYKIIEKRQSVAFWCNPISGHATLYWYQQILGQGPKLLIQFQNNGVVDDSQLPKDRFSAERLKGVDSTLKIQPAKLEDSAVYLCASRAGTGVGYTFGSGTRLTVV.

The V gene is TRBV18, the J gene TRBJ1-6; TRBD1 agrees at 9 bases. This CDR3 is 15 amino acids long. J gave up 5 bases and V 5 bases, and 4 bases lay outside the gene matches. The germline gives CDR1 KGHSH, CDR2 LQKENI. The CDR3 DNA sequence: TGTGCCAGCTCAACGGGGACAGGGAATAATTCACCCCTCCACTTT. As protein: CASSTGTGNNSPLHF. The variable domain in full, completed from reference TRBV18 and TRBJ1-6, reads NAGVMQNPRHLVRRRGQEARLRCSPMKGHSHVYWYRQLPEEGLKFMVYLQKENIIDESGMPKERFSAEFPKEGPSILRIQQVVRGDSAAYFCASSTGTGNNSPLHFGNGTRLTVT.

This sequence joins TRBV27 and TRBJ2-7; D gene unclear. The CDR3 is 14 residues long. V shed 0 bases and J shed 3 bases, with 9 bases lying between them. Germline assignment: CDR1 MNHEY and CDR2 SMNVEV (reference sequence). The CDR3 bases are TGTGCCAGCAGTTTATCGAGACACATCTACGAGCAGTACTTC. Translated, it gives CASSLSRHIYEQYF.

Only a few counts were recorded for this clone. The V call is TRBV27, the J call TRBJ1-4; no definite D call. The CDR3 length is 14 residues. V was shortened by 3 bases and J by 7 bases, with 12 bases between the two germline ends. Germline CDR1 is MNHEY and CDR2 is SMNVEV (reference sequence). The DNA of the CDR3 is TGTGCCAGCAGTTTGAGGGCGGTCGGTGAAAAACTGTTTTTT. Translation: CASSLRAVGEKLFF.

The chain uses TRBV24-1 and TRBJ1-4; a possible D gene is TRBD1 (5 bases). CDR1 is KGHDR, CDR2 SFDVKD, per germline. Trimming left V 3 bases short and J 8 bases short, with 18 bases between. The CDR3 loop spans 16 amino acids. CDR3 loop: CATSDPLGGGEEKLFF. DNA of the CDR3: TGTGCCACCAGTGATCCACTCGGGGGTGGTGAGGAAAAACTGTTTTTT.

The chain links TRBV27 to TRBJ2-5, with a tentative D call TRBD2 (6 bases). Germline V gene lookup returns CDR1 MNHEY and CDR2 SMNVEV (reference sequence). CDR3 length: 13 amino acids. V shed 10 bases and J shed 6 bases, with 18 bases lying between them. CDR3 in amino acids: CATTETRGQTQYF. The DNA of the CDR3 is TGTGCCACCACGGAGACTAGAGGCCAGACCCAGTACTTC.

The gene calls are TRBV27 and TRBJ2-1; 8 bases agree with TRBD1. V was pared by 1 base and J by 5 bases, with 1 base of the junction left unmatched. Germline CDR1 and CDR2: MNHEY and SMNVEV (reference sequence). There are 14 residues in the CDR3. The CDR3 nucleotides are TGTGCCAGCAGTTTATACAGGGGGGACAATGAGCAGTTCTTC. Translated, it gives CASSLYRGDNEQFF.

In its sample, this clone was seen a few times. The chain is built from TRBV30 and TRBJ2-2; D call uncertain. Trimming left V 0 bases short and J 8 bases short, with 4 bases between. CDR1 is GTSNPN and CDR2 is SVGIG in the germline V gene (reference sequence). This CDR3 region has 11 residues. The chain's CDR3 is CAWSVTGELFF. The DNA for the CDR3 is TGTGCCTGGAGTGTGACAGGGGAGCTGTTTTTT.

The rearrangement links TRBV28 to TRBJ1-5; D is possibly TRBD1 (5 bases). The CDR3 runs to 14 residues. Per germline, CDR1 MDHEN and CDR2 SYDVKM. Trimming took 7 bases from V and 7 from J, leaving 17 bases between them. DNA of the CDR3: TGTGCCAGCATCGAACCGGGGGGATGGCAGCCCCAGCATTTT. Translating gives CASIEPGGWQPQHF.